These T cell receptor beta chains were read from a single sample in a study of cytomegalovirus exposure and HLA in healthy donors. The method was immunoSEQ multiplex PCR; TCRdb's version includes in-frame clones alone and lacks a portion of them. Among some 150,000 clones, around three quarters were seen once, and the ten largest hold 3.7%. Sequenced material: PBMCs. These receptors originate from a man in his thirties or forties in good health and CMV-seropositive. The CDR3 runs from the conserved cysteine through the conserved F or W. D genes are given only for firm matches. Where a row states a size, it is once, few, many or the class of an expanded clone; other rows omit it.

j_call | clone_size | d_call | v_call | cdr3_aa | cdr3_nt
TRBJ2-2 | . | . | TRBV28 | CASSSPGLAGELFF | TGTGCCAGCAGTTCTCCGGGACTGGCCGGGGAGCTGTTTTTT
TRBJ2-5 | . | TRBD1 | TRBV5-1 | CASTGTGVVETQYF | TGCGCCAGCACAGGGACAGGGGTTGTAGAGACCCAGTACTTC
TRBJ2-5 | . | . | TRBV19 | CASSMWTDQETQYF | TGTGCCAGTAGTATGTGGACAGATCAAGAGACCCAGTACTTC
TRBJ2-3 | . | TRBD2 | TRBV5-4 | CASSSGLAGGLGTDTQYF | TGTGCCAGCAGCTCGGGACTAGCGGGGGGGCTGGGCACAGATACGCAGTATTTT
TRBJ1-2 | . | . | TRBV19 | CASSKNKERNYGYTF | TGTGCCAGTAGTAAAAACAAAGAACGTAACTATGGCTACACCTTC
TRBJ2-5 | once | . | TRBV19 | CASRAGVKETQYF | TGTGCCAGTAGGGCAGGGGTGAAAGAGACCCAGTACTTC
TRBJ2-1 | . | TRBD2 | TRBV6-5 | CASRPPGEGRDEQFF | TGTGCCAGCAGACCACCCGGGGAGGGTCGCGATGAGCAGTTCTTC
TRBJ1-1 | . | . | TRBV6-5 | CASSYMWPTEAFF | TGTGCCAGCAGTTATATGTGGCCGACTGAAGCTTTCTTT
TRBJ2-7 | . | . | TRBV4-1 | CASSQEAASAREQYF | TGCGCCAGCAGCCAAGAGGCGGCTTCAGCACGGGAGCAGTACTTC
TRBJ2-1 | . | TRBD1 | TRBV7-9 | CASSLVGAGGEQFF | TGTGCCAGCAGCTTAGTTGGGGCAGGGGGTGAGCAGTTCTTC
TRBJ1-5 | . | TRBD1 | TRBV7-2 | CASSSQGAGTNQPQHF | TGTGCCAGCAGCTCCCAGGGGGCAGGGACAAATCAGCCCCAGCATTTT
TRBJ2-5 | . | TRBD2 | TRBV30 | CAWNNLAGGPGETQYF | TGTGCCTGGAATAACCTAGCGGGGGGGCCGGGGGAGACCCAGTACTTC
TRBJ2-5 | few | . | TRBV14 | CASSSFRETQYF | TGTGCCAGCAGCTCCTTCAGGGAGACCCAGTACTTC
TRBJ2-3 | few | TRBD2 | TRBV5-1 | CASSPSMTSGASSTDTQYF | TGCGCCAGCAGCCCATCTATGACTAGCGGGGCATCTAGCACAGATACGCAGTATTTT
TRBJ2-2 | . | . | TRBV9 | CASSTGSGELFF | TGTGCCAGCAGCACGGGGTCCGGGGAGCTGTTTTTT
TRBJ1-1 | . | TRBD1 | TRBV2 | CASRDRGTKAFF | TGTGCCAGCAGGGACAGGGGCACTAAAGCTTTCTTT
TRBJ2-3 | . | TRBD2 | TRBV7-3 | CASSLASGGNTDTQYF | TGTGCCAGCAGCCTGGCTAGCGGGGGAAACACAGATACGCAGTATTTT
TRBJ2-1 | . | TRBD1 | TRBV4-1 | CASSQDRDRVYNEQFF | TGCGCCAGCAGCCAAGATAGGGACAGAGTATACAATGAGCAGTTCTTC
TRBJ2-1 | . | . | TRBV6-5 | CASTDIRNEQFF | TGTGCCAGCACTGACATTAGGAATGAGCAGTTCTTC
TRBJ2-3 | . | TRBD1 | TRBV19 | CASSIDRGPGTQYF | TGTGCCAGTAGTATCGACAGGGGTCCAGGTACGCAGTATTTT
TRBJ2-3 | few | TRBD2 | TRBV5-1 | CASSTGLAGLPTDTQYF | TGCGCCAGCAGCACGGGACTAGCGGGCCTACCCACAGATACGCAGTATTTT
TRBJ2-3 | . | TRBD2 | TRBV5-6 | CASNTMTSGSTDTQYF | TGTGCCAGCAACACGATGACTAGCGGGAGCACAGATACGCAGTATTTT
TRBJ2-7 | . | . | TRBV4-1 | CASSQDLTRPSYEQYF | TGCGCCAGCAGCCAAGATCTAACGCGCCCCTCCTACGAGCAGTACTTC
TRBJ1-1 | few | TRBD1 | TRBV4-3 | CASSQDRGRGQNTEAFF | TGCGCCAGCAGCCAAGATAGGGGCAGGGGGCAGAACACTGAAGCTTTCTTT
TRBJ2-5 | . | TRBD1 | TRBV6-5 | CASSWTGTETQYF | TGTGCCAGCAGCTGGACAGGGACAGAGACCCAGTACTTC
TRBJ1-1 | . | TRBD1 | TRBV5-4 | CASSLGTGANTEAFF | TGTGCCAGCAGCTTGGGGACAGGGGCCAACACTGAAGCTTTCTTT
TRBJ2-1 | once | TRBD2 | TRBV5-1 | CASSLRLAGINEQFF | TGCGCCAGCAGCTTGCGACTAGCGGGGATCAATGAGCAGTTCTTC
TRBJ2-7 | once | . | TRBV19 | CASSTGYEQYF | TGTGCCAGTAGTACAGGGTACGAGCAGTACTTC
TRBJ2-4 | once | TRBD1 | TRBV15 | CATSRDGTGGEGIQYF | TGTGCCACCAGCAGAGATGGGACAGGGGGCGAGGGCATTCAGTACTTC
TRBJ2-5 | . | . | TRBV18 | CASSPPTKETQYF | TGTGCCAGCTCACCACCGACAAAAGAGACCCAGTACTTC
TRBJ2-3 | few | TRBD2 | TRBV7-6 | CASSSPRRTSGGTDTQYF | TGTGCCAGCAGTTCCCCGCGCAGAACTAGCGGGGGGACAGATACGCAGTATTTT
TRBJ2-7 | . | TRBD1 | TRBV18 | CASSPGTGYYEQYF | TGTGCCAGCTCACCCGGGACAGGGTACTACGAGCAGTACTTC
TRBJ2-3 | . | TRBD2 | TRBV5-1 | CASSFPPTSGGDTDTQYF | TGCGCCAGCAGCTTTCCTCCGACTAGCGGGGGGGACACAGATACGCAGTATTTT
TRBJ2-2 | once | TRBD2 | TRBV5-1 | CASSLLAGGDTGELFF | TGCGCCAGCAGCTTGTTGGCGGGGGGAGACACCGGGGAGCTGTTTTTT
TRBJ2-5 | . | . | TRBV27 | CASSARESQETQYF | TGTGCCAGCAGTGCCCGGGAGAGCCAAGAGACCCAGTACTTC
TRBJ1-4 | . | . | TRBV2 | CASRREDEKLFF | TGTGCCAGCAGAAGAGAAGATGAAAAACTGTTTTTT
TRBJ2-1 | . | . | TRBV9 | CASRRPGSSYEQFF | TGTGCCAGCAGGCGACCCGGCTCTAGCTATGAGCAGTTCTTC